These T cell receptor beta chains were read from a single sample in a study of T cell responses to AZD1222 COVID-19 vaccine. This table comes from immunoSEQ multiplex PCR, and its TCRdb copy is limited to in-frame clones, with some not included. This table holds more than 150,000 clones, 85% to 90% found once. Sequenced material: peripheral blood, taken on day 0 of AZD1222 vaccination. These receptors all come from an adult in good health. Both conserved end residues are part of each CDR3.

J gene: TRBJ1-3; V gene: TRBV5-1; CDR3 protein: CASSFTLGVPGQASGNTIYF
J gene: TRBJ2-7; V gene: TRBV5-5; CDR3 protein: CASSLEQQTYEQYF
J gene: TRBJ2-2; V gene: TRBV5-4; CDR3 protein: CASSLRIVANTGELFF
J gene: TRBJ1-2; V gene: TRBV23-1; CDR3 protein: CASSQEKGTDYGYTF
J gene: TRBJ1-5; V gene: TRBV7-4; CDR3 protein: CASSLKTGGVNQPQHF
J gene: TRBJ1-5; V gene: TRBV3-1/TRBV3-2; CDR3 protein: CASSPGTGNQPQHF
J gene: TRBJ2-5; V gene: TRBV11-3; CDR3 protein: CASSRQGQGEETQYF
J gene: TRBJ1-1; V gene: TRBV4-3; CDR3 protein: CASSQNPSGFTEAFF
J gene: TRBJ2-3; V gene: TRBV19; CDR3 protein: CASSIARLPLYTQYF
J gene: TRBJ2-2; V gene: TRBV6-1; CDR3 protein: CASSERSLNTGELFF
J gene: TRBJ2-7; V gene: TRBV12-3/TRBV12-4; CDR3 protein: CASSYGAGQYF
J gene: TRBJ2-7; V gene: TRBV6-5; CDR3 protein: CASGRDSSYEQYF
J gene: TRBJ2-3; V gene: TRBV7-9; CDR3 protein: CASSYGQVDTQYF
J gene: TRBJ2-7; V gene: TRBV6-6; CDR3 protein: CASKRGQLDSSYEQYF
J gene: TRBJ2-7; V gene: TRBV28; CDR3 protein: CASRLSREQYF
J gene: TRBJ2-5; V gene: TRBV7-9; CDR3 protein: CASSPSGTRETQYF
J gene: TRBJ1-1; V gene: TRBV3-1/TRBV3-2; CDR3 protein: CASSQLGMNTEAFF
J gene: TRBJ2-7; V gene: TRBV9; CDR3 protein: CASSVSWPPTGEQYF
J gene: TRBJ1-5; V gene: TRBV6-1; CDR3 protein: CASSEANQPQHF
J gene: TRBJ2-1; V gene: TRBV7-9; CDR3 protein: CASSLTGTYNEQFF
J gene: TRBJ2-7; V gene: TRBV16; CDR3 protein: CASSQDRGEQYF
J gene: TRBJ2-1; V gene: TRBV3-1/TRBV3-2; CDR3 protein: CASSLDRYNEQFF
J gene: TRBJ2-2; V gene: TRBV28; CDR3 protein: CASSFAAGLSGELFF
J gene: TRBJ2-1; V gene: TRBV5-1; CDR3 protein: CASRLAGGSYNEQFF
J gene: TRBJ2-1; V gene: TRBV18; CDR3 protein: CASSPAGGNEQFF